This entry concerns a single T cell receptor (beta chain). 13 Jbeta primers and 60 Vbeta primers were used for the PCR. Repertoires were generated with immunoSEQ multiplex PCR, while TCRdb's copy carries only in-frame clones and drops some. This sample yields roughly 120,000 clones, of which 70% to 80% are seen a single time; around 1.5% belongs to the top ten. The data were taken from a study of cytomegalovirus exposure and HLA in healthy donors. About the research overall: Around 78 million unique TCRs, all from HLA-typed donors, were included in an early release of the data.

This CDR3 contains 15 residues. Germline CDR1 is MNHNY and CDR2 is SVGAGI (reference sequence). The ends lost 0 bases at V and 3 bases at J; junction bases unmatched: 4. The sequenced material came from PBMCs. The clonotype was recovered from a woman aged 18-35 years in good health and CMV-seronegative. The chain has TRBV6-6 and TRBJ2-7; 8 nucleotides line up with TRBD2. In DNA form, the CDR3 reads TGTGCCAGCAGTTACTCGGCCACTAGCGGCTACGAGCAGTACTTC. It yields the protein CASSYSATSGYEQYF.